This T cell receptor (beta chain) was found in a study of T cell responses to AZD1222 COVID-19 vaccine. Background on the study: Pooling of second doses given at about 4 or about 12 weeks was done.

Sequenced by immunoSEQ multiplex PCR; TCRdb stores in-frame clones only, minus some. The sample carries 90,000 to 150,000 clones, approximately 85% recorded once. The CDR3 is 16 amino acids. Trimming removed 6 bases from V and 3 bases from J, with 18 bases in between. Germline V gene lookup returns CDR1 MNHEY and CDR2 SMNVEV (reference sequence). The chain has TRBV27 and TRBJ1-3; D is unclear. This clonotype was obtained from an adult in good health. This sample comprised peripheral blood, obtained on day 0 of AZD1222 vaccination. In nucleotides, the CDR3 is TGTGCCAGCAGCCCGAAACCTTCGGGGTTTGGAAACACCATATATTTT. The encoded protein is CASSPKPSGFGNTIYF.